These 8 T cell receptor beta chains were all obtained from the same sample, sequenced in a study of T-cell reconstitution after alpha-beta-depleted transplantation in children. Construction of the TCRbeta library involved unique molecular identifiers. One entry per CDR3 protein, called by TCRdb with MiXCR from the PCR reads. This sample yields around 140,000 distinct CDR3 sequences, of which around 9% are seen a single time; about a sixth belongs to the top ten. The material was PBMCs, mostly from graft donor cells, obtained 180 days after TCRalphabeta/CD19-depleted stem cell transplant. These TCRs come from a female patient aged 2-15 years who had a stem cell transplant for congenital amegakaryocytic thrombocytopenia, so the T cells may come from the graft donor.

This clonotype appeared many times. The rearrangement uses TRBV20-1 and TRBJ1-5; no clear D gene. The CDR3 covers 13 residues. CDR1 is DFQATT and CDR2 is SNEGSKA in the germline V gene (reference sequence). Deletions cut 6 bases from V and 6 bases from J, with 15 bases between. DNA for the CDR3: TGCAGTGCGGGATTCCTTAGCGGTCAGCCCCAGCATTTT. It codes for CSAGFLSGQPQHF.

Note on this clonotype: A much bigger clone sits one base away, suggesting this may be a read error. The CDR3 coding sequence is TGTGCCAGCAGGGGATATAGCGGGGGGGCCGGTGAGCATTTCTTC. It yields the protein CASRGYSGGAGEHFF. The chain links TRBV5-5 to TRBJ2-1; 11 bases line up with TRBD2. The CDR3 is 15 amino acids. Germline loops: CDR1 SGHKS, CDR2 YYEKEE (reference sequence).

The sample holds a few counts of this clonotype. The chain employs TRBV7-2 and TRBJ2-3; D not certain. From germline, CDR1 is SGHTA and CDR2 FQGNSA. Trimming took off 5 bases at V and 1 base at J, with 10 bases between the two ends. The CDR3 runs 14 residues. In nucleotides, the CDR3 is TGTGCCAGCAGCCGATCTCTCCGCACAGATACGCAGTATTTT. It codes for CASSRSLRTDTQYF.

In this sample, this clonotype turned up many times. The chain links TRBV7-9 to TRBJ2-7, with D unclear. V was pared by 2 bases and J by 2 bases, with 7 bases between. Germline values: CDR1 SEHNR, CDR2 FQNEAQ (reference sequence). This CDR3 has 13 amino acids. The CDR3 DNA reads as TGTGCCAGCAGCTTACACGGAACCTACGAGCAGTACTTC. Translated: CASSLHGTYEQYF. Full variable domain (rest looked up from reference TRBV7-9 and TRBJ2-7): DTGVSQNPRHKITKRGQNVTFRCDPISEHNRLYWYRQTLGQGPEFLTYFQNEAQLEKSRLLSDRFSAERPKGSFSTLEIQRTEQGDSAMYLCASSLHGTYEQYFGPGTRLTVT.

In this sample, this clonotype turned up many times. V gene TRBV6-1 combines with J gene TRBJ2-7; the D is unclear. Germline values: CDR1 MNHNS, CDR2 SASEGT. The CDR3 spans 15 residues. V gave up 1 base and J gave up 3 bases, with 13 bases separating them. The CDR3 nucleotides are TGTGCCAGCAGTGAAGTCGTGGGTGGCCTCTACGAGCAGTACTTC. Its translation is CASSEVVGGLYEQYF.

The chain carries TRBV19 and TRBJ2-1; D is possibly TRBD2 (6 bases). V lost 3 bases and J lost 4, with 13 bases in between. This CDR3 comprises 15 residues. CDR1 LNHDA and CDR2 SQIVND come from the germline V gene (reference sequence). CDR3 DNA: TGTGCCAGTAGTATTCTGGCGGGAAGGTACAATGAGCAGTTCTTC. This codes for CASSILAGRYNEQFF.

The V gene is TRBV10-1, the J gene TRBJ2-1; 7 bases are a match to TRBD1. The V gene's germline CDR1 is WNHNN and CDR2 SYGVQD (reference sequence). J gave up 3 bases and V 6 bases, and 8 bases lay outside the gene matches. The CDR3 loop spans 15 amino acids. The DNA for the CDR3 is TGCGCCAGCAGGACAGGGCAGCTGTTCTACAATGAGCAGTTCTTC. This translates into CASRTGQLFYNEQFF.

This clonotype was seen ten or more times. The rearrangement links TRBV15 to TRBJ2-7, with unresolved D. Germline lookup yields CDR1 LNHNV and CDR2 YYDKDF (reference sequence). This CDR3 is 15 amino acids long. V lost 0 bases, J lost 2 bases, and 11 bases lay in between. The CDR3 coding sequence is TGTGCCACCAGCAGAGATCAAGCAGGACCCTACGAGCAGTACTTC. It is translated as CATSRDQAGPYEQYF.